This is a list of T cell receptor beta chains from one sample in a study of blood T cell repertoires in COVID-19. Generated by immunoSEQ multiplex PCR, the TCRdb table keeps only in-frame clones and is missing some. The sample carries 150,000 to 200,000 clones, 85% to 90% recorded once. Source material: peripheral blood. Receptors were obtained from a man between 45 and 60 years old who had recovered from COVID-19. The CDR3 runs from the conserved cysteine through the conserved F or W.

CDR3: CASSFLDRSETQYF
J: TRBJ2-5
V: TRBV7-9

CDR3: CASSLGSGGYEQYF
J: TRBJ2-7
V: TRBV7-2

CDR3: CATSTDRGPYEQYF
J: TRBJ2-7
V: TRBV15

CDR3: CASSFGRSGVIQSYEQYF
J: TRBJ2-7
V: TRBV12-1

CDR3: CATSLGTGELFF
J: TRBJ2-2
V: TRBV24-1

CDR3: CASRAPGIPDTQYF
J: TRBJ2-3
V: TRBV11-2

CDR3: CASRPGTSGSDEQFF
J: TRBJ2-1
V: TRBV27

CDR3: CASSQTGLSNQPQHF
J: TRBJ1-5
V: TRBV6-2/TRBV6-3

CDR3: CASSPTGELFF
J: TRBJ2-2
V: TRBV5-5

CDR3: CASMGRENTEAFF
J: TRBJ1-1
V: TRBV6-5

CDR3: CASSLLAEDNSPLHF
J: TRBJ1-6
V: TRBV27